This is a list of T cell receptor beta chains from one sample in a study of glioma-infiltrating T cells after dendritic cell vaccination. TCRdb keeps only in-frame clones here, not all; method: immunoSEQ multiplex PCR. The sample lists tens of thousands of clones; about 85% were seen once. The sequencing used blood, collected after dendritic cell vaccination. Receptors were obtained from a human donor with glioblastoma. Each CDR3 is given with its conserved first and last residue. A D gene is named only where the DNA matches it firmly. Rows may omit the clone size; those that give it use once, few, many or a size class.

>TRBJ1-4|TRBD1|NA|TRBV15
CATTEGQGDEKLFF
TGTGCCACCACCGAGGGACAGGGTGATGAAAAACTGTTTTTT
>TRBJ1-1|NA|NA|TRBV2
CASSGGGNTEAFF
TGTGCCAGCAGTGGGGGGGGGAACACTGAAGCTTTCTTT
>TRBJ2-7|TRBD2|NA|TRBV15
CATSRDRGGEQYF
TGTGCCACCAGCAGAGATCGGGGGGGCGAGCAGTACTTC
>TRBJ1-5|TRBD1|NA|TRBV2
CASIGGQGMDQPQHF
TGTGCCAGCATTGGGGGACAGGGGATGGATCAGCCCCAGCATTTT
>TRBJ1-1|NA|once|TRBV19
CASSIVTGNRNTEAFF
TGTGCCAGTAGTATAGTGACGGGGAACAGGAACACTGAAGCTTTCTTT
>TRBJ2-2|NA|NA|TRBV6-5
CASSLTRAYTGELFF
TGTGCCAGCAGTTTGACTAGGGCCTACACCGGGGAGCTGTTTTTT
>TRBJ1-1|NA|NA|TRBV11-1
CASSLGDGLNTEAFF
TGTGCCAGCAGCTTAGGCGATGGTCTGAACACTGAAGCTTTCTTT
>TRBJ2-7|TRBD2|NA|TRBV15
CATSRDLFAGGIYEQYF
TGTGCCACCAGCAGAGATCTGTTTGCGGGAGGGATATACGAGCAGTACTTC
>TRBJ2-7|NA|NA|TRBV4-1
CASSQSLGSSYEQYF
TGCGCCAGCAGCCAGTCCCTAGGCTCTTCCTACGAGCAGTACTTC
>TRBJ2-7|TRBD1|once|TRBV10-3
CAIRTGGSYEQYF
TGTGCCATCCGCACAGGGGGCTCCTACGAGCAGTACTTC
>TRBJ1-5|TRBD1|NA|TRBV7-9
CASSLGTGHQPQHF
TGTGCCAGCAGCCTAGGGACAGGGCATCAGCCCCAGCATTTT
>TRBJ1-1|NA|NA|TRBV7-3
CASSWTVNTEAFF
TGTGCCAGCAGCTGGACAGTGAACACTGAAGCTTTCTTT
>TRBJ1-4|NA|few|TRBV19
CASSIGEQLFF
TGTGCCAGTAGTATAGGGGAGCAACTGTTTTTT
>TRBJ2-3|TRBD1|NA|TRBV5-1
CASSLGTGPATDTQYF
TGCGCCAGCAGCTTGGGGACAGGACCAGCCACAGATACGCAGTATTTT
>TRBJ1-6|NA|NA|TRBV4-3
CASSQGPQGFAFNSPLHF
TGCGCCAGCAGCCAAGGGCCCCAGGGATTCGCCTTTAATTCACCCCTCCACTTT
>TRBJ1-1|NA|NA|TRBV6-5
CASSYEGLNTEAFF
TGTGCCAGCAGTTACGAGGGATTGAACACTGAAGCTTTCTTT
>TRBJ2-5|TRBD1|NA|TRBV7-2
CASSTRDRGQETQYF
TGTGCCAGCAGCACCCGGGACAGGGGGCAAGAGACCCAGTACTTC
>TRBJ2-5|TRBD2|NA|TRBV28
CASSLLAGRTSDQETQYF
TGTGCCAGCAGTTTATTGGCAGGGAGAACTAGCGACCAAGAGACCCAGTACTTC
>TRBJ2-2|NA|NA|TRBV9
CASSVGVRANTGELFF
TGTGCCAGCAGCGTAGGAGTCAGGGCGAACACCGGGGAGCTGTTTTTT
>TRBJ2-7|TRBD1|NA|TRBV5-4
CASSYYRQGGPYEQYF
TGTGCCAGCAGCTACTACAGACAGGGGGGGCCCTACGAGCAGTACTTC
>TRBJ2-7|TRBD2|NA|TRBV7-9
CATSQREDKPYEQYF
TGTGCCACCTCCCAACGGGAGGATAAACCCTACGAGCAGTACTTC
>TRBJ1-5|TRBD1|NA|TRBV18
CASSQTGNSDQPQHF
TGTGCCAGCTCACAGACAGGGAATTCGGATCAGCCCCAGCATTTT
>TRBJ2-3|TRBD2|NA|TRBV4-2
CASSQETGGRALDTQYF
TGTGCCAGCAGCCAAGAAACCGGCGGGAGGGCCCTAGATACGCAGTATTTT
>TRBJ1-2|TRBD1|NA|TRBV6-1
CASSLRDRGGYTF
TGTGCCAGCAGCCTCCGGGACAGGGGCGGCTACACCTTC
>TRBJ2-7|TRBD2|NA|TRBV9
CASSVAPLAGAYEQYF
TGTGCCAGCAGCGTAGCTCCTTTAGCGGGAGCCTACGAGCAGTACTTC
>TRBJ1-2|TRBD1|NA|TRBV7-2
CASSPGTEDYGYTF
TGTGCCAGCAGCCCCGGGACAGAAGACTATGGCTACACCTTC
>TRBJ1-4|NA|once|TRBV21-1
CASSPQRGTNEKLFF
TGTGCCAGCAGCCCCCAACGGGGGACTAATGAAAAACTGTTTTTT
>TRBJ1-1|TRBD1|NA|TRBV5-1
CASSRGRSTEAFF
TGCGCCAGCAGCAGGGGGCGAAGCACTGAAGCTTTCTTT